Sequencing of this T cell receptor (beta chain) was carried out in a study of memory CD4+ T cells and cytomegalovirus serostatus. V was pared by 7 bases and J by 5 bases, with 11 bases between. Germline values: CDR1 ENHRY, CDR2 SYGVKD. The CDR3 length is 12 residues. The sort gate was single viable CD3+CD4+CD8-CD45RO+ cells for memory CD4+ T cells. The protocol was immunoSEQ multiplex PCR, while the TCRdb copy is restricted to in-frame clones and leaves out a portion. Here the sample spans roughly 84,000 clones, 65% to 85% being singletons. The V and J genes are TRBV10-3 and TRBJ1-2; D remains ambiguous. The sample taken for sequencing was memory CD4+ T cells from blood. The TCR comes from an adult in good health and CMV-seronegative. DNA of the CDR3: TGTGCCATCACTCGCGACGGATATGGCTACACCTTC. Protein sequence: CAITRDGYGYTF.